This entry is about one T cell receptor (beta chain). This record belongs to a study of blood T cell repertoires in COVID-19. Assay used: immunoSEQ multiplex PCR; TCRdb lists only in-frame clones, some missing. The sample contains over 200,000 clones, 65% to 85% of which appear only once. There are 15 residues in the CDR3. The V segment lost 3 bases and the J segment 6 bases; nucleotides outside the gene matches: 6. The germline V gene has CDR1 MNHNS and CDR2 SASEGT. V usage is TRBV6-1 and J usage is TRBJ2-2; TRBD1 aligns across 8 bases. Specimen: peripheral blood. The source is a woman aged 50 to 60 with acute or convalescent COVID-19. CDR3 DNA sequence: TGTGCCAGCAGTGAGGGAGGACAGGGCGCCGGGGAGCTGTTTTTT. It is translated as CASSEGGQGAGELFF.